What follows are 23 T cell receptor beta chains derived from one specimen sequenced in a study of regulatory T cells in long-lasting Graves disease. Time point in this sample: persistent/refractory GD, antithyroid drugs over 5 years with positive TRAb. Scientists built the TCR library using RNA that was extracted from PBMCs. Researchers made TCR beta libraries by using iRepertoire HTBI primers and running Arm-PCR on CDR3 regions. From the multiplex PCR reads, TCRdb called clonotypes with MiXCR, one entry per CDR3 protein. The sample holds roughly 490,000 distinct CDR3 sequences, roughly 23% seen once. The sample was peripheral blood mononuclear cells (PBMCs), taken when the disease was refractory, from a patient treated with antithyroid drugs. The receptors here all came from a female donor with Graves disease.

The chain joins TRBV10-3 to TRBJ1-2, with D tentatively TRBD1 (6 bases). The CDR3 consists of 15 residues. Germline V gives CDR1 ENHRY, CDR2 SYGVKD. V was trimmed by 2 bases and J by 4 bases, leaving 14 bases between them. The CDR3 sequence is CAISEGGQRTYGYTF. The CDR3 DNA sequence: TGTGCCATCAGTGAGGGGGGGCAGCGGACCTATGGCTACACCTTC.

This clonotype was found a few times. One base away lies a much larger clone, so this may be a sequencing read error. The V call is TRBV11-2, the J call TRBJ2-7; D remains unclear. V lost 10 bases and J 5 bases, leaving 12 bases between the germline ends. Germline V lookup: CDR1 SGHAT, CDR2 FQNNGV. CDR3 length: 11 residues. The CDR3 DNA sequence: TGTGCCACCATTCGGGTCAACGAGCAGTACTTC. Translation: CATIRVNEQYF.

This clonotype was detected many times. The CDR3 DNA is TGTGCCAGCAGTTCCTACTCTGGAAACACCATATATTTT. Translation gives CASSSYSGNTIYF. The chain is built from TRBV12-3 or TRBV12-4 and TRBJ1-3, with no clear D. The V end was cut by 4 bases, the J end by 0 bases, with 4 bases between. The CDR3 is 13 amino acids.

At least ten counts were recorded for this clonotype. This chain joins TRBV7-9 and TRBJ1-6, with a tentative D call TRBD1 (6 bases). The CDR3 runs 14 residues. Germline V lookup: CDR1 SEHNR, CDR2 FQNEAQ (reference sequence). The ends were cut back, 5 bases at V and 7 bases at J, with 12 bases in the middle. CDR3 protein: CASSTRQANSPLHF. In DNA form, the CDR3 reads TGTGCCAGCAGCACCAGACAGGCCAATTCACCCCTCCACTTT.

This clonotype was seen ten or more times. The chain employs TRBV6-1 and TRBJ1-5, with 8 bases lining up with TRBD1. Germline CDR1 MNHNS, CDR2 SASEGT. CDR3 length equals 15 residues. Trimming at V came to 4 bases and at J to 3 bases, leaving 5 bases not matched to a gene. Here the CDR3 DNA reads TGTGCCAGCAGTGCCCAGGGGGCTAACAATCAGCCCCAGCATTTT. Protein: CASSAQGANNQPQHF.

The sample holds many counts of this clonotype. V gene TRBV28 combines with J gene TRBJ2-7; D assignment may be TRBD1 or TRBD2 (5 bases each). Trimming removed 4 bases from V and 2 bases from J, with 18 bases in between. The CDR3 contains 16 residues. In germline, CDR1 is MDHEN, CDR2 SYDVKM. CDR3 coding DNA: TGTGCCAGCAGTTATATGGGGCCCGTCGGGACCTACGAGCAGTACTTC. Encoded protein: CASSYMGPVGTYEQYF. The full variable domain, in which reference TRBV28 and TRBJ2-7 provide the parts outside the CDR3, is DVKVTQSSRYLVKRTGEKVFLECVQDMDHENMFWYRQDPGLGLRLIYFSYDVKMKEKGDIPEGYSVSREKKERFSLILESASTNQTSMYLCASSYMGPVGTYEQYFGPGTRLTVT.

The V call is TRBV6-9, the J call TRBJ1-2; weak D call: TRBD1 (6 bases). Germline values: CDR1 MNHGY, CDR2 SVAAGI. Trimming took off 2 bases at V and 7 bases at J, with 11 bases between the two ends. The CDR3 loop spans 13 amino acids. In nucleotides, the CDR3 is TGTGCCAGCAGTTATCAGGACAGCACTGGCTACACCTTC. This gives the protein CASSYQDSTGYTF.

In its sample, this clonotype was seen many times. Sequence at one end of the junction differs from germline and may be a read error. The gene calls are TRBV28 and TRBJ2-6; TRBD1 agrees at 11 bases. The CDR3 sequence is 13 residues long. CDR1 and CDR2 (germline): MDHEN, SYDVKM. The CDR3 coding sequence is TGTGCCAGCCGGAACTTCGGGACAGGGGGTAGGTCTTTC. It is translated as CASRNFGTGGRSF.

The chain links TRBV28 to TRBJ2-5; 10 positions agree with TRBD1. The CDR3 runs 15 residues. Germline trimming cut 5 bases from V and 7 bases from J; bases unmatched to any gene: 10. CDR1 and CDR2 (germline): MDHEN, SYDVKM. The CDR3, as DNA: TGTGCCAGCAGTCCTAGGACAGGGGGATCCGGGACCCAGTACTTC. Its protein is CASSPRTGGSGTQYF.

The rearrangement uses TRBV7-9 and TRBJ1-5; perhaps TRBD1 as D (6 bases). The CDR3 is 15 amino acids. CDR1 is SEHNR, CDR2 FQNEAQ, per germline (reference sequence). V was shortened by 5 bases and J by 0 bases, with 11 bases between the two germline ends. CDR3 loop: CASSLGDTSNQPQHF. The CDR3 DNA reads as TGTGCCAGCAGCCTCGGGGACACTAGCAATCAGCCCCAGCATTTT.

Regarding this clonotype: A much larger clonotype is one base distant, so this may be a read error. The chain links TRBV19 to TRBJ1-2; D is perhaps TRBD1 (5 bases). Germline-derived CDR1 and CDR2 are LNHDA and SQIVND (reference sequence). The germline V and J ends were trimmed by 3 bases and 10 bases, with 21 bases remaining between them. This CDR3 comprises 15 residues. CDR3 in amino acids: CASSIASGGIDDYTF. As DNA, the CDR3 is TGTGCCAGTAGTATCGCCTCCGGGGGAATAGATGACTACACCTTC. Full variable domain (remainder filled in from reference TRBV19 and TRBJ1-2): DGGITQSPKYLFRKEGQNVTLSCEQNLNHDAMYWYRQDPGQGLRLIYYSQIVNDFQKGDIAEGYSVSREKKESFPLTVTSAQKNPTAFYLCASSIASGGIDDYTFGSGTRLTVV.

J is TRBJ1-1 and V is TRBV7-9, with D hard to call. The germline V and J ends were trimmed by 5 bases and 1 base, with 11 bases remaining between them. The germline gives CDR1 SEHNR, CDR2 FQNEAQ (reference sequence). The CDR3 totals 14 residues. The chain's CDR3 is CASSLGYGNTEAFF. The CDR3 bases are TGTGCCAGCAGCCTGGGTTACGGGAACACTGAAGCTTTCTTT. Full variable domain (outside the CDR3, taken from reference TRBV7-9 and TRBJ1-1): DTGVSQNPRHKITKRGQNVTFRCDPISEHNRLYWYRQTLGQGPEFLTYFQNEAQLEKSRLLSDRFSAERPKGSFSTLEIQRTEQGDSAMYLCASSLGYGNTEAFFGQGTRLTVV.

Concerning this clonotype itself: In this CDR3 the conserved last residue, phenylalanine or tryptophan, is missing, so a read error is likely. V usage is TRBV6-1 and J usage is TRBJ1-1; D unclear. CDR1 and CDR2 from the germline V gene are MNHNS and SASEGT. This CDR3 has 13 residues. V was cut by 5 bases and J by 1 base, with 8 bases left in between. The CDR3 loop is CASSLGPNTEAFS. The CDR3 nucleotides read TGTGCCAGCAGTCTGGGCCCGAACACTGAAGCTTTCTCT.

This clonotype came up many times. CDR3 coding DNA: TGTGCCAGCAGCCAAGATGGGGGGTTGGGTGGCTACACCTTC. This codes for CASSQDGGLGGYTF. This chain links TRBV7-2 with TRBJ1-2, with TRBD1 as a possible D gene (5 bases). V lost 5 bases and J lost 7, with 17 bases in between. The CDR3 sequence is 14 residues long. The V gene's germline CDR1 is SGHTA and CDR2 FQGNSA. The full variable domain, with the rest looked up from reference TRBV7-2 and TRBJ1-2, is GAGVSQSPSNKVTEKGKDVELRCDPISGHTALYWYRQSLGQGLEFLIYFQGNSAPDKSGLPSDRFSAERTGGSVSTLTIQRTQQEDSAVYLCASSQDGGLGGYTFGSGTRLTVV.

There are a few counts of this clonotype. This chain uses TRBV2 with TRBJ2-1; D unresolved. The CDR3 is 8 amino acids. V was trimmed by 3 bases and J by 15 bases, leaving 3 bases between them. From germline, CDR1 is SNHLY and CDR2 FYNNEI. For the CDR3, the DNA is TGTGCCAGCAGTGAGAGGTTCTTC. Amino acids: CASSERFF.

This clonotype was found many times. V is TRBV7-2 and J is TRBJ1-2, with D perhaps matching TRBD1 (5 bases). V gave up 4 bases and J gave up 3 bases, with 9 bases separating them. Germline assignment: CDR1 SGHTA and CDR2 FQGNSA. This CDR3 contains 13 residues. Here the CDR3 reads CASSSGTDYGYTF. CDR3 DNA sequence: TGTGCCAGCAGCTCCGGGACGGACTATGGCTACACCTTC.

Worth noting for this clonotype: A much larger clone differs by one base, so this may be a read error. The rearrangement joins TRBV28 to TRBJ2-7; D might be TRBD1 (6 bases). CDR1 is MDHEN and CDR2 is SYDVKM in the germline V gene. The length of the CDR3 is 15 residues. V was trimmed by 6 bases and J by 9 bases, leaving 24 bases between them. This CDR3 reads CASSLGQNRVRGQYF. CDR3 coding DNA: TGTGCCAGCAGCTTAGGACAGAATAGGGTACGAGGGCAGTACTTC. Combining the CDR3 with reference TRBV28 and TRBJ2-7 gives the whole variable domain DVKVTQSSRYLVKRTGEKVFLECVQDMDHENMFWYRQDPGLGLRLIYFSYDVKMKEKGDIPEGYSVSREKKERFSLILESASTNQTSMYLCASSLGQNRVRGQYFGPGTRLTVT.

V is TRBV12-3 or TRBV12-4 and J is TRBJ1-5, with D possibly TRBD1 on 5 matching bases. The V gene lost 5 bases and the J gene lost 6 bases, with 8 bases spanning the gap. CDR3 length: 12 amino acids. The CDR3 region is CASSEGSQPQHF. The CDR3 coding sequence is TGTGCCAGCAGTGAGGGGAGTCAGCCCCAGCATTTT.

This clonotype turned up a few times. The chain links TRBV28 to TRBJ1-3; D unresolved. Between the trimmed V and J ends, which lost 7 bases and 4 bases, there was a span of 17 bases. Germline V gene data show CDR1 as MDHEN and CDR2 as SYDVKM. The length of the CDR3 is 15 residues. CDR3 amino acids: CASTLGLVSGNTIYF. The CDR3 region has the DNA TGTGCCAGCACCCTAGGACTGGTATCCGGAAACACCATATATTTT.

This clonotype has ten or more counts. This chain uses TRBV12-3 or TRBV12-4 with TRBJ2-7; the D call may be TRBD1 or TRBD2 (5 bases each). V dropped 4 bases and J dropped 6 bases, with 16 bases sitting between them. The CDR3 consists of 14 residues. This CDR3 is CASSSREQSGEQYF. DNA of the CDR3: TGTGCCAGCAGTTCCAGGGAACAGAGCGGCGAGCAGTACTTC.

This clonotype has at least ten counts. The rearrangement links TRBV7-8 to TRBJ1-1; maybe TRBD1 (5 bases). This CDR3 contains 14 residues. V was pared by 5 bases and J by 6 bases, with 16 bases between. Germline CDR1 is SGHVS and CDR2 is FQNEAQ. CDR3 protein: CASSIRRGSAEAFF. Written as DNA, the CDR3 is TGTGCCAGCAGCATACGAAGGGGATCCGCTGAAGCTTTCTTT.

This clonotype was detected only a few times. CDR3 amino acids: CASTPGTSNYGYTF. The CDR3 DNA sequence: TGCGCCAGCACCCCAGGGACTTCTAACTATGGCTACACCTTC. The V gene is TRBV5-1, the J gene TRBJ1-2; D might be TRBD1 (5 bases). The germline V gene has CDR1 SGHRS and CDR2 YFSETQ. CDR3 length: 14 residues. The V and J ends lost 6 bases and 0 bases respectively, with 12 bases between them.

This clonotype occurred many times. CDR3 residues: CSALHSGTETQYF. The CDR3 coding sequence is TGCAGTGCTCTCCATTCAGGGACCGAGACCCAGTACTTC. The V and J genes are TRBV20-1 and TRBJ2-5, with D tentatively TRBD1 or TRBD2 (5 bases each). The V end lost 5 bases, the J end lost 5 bases, and 15 bases lay between the germline ends. This CDR3 is 13 amino acids long. Germline CDR1 and CDR2: DFQATT and SNEGSKA (reference sequence).